What follows are 32 T cell receptor beta chains derived from one specimen sequenced in a study of identical twins. TCRdb called the 5' RACE reads again in MiXCR, with one record for every CDR3 protein. The table includes some 730,000 distinct CDR3 sequences, roughly 18% detected once. This sample also belongs to another study, concerning T cells expressing NK-cell markers.

Specimen: PBMCs. These receptors all come from a woman between 18 and 30 years old in good health.

This clonotype was counted ten times or more. This chain uses TRBV11-3 with TRBJ2-5; D possibly corresponds to TRBD2 (5 bases). The V gene's germline CDR1 is SGHNT and CDR2 YENEEA. CDR3 length: 14 amino acids. The V gene lost 5 bases and the J gene lost 5 bases, with 15 bases spanning the gap. The CDR3: CASSPYAGGETQYF. Written as DNA, the CDR3 is TGTGCCAGCAGCCCTTACGCTGGAGGCGAGACCCAGTACTTC.

The chain couples TRBV29-1 to TRBJ1-1, with D perhaps TRBD1 (6 bases). V was shortened by 7 bases and J by 11 bases, with 17 bases between the two germline ends. The CDR3 extends over 11 amino acids. Germline CDR1 is SQVTM and CDR2 is ANQGSEA. The CDR3 here is CSAGGGQGAFF. The CDR3 DNA sequence: TGCAGCGCAGGCGGAGGGCAGGGGGCTTTCTTT.

This CDR3 is CASSQGQQKRQYF. CDR3 in DNA: TGTGCCAGCAGCCAAGGGCAACAGAAAAGGCAGTACTTC. This chain uses TRBV3-1 with TRBJ2-7; D remains unclear. The V end lost 1 base, the J end lost 9 bases, and 13 bases lay between the germline ends. This CDR3 region has 13 residues. Germline CDR1 and CDR2: LGHDT and YNNKEL (reference sequence).

The table lists this clonotype with a few counts. V and J are TRBV5-6 and TRBJ2-7; D is uncertain. Germline V gives CDR1 SGHDT, CDR2 YYEEEE. Trimming shortened V by 0 bases and J by 3 bases, and 13 bases separated the two germline ends. The length of the CDR3 is 15 residues. Here the CDR3 reads CASSLGGFAFYEQYF. The DNA for the CDR3 is TGTGCCAGCAGCTTGGGGGGTTTTGCCTTCTACGAGCAGTACTTC.

This rearrangement joins TRBV6-1 to TRBJ2-2; D remains ambiguous. CDR1 and CDR2 from the germline V gene are MNHNS and SASEGT. V was cut by 6 bases and J by 5 bases, with 10 bases left in between. The CDR3 is made up of 13 amino acids. The CDR3 nucleotides are TGTGCCAGCAGACTGCTAGGGACCGGGGAGCTGTTTTTT. Its protein product is CASRLLGTGELFF.

This clonotype was recorded a few times. This chain connects TRBV12-3 or TRBV12-4 to TRBJ2-7; 12 positions agree with TRBD1. This CDR3 spans 14 amino acids. J gave up 7 bases and V 6 bases, and 7 bases lay outside the gene matches. The CDR3 sequence is CASSPGQGASEQYF. CDR3 bases: TGTGCCAGCAGCCCGGGACAGGGGGCGTCAGAGCAGTACTTC.

The CDR3 DNA sequence: TGCGCCAGCAGTGATCAAATCTCCTACAATGAGCAGTTCTTC. Its protein product is CASSDQISYNEQFF. The rearrangement links TRBV10-1 to TRBJ2-1; D ambiguous. The CDR3 totals 14 residues. V was cut by 3 bases and J by 0 bases, with 6 bases left in between. Looked up from germline, CDR1 is WNHNN and CDR2 is SYGVQD (reference sequence).

The sample holds a few counts of this clonotype. The chain links TRBV12-3 or TRBV12-4 to TRBJ2-1; 14 bases match TRBD2. Unmatched junction bases numbered 4, after V lost 3 bases and J lost 9 bases. The CDR3 has 15 residues. CDR3 region: CASSLTSGGAGEQFF. The CDR3 nucleotides are TGTGCCAGCAGTTTGACTAGCGGGGGGGCAGGTGAGCAGTTCTTC.

The V call is TRBV27, the J call TRBJ2-3; 7 bases are shared with TRBD2. V was clipped by 8 bases and J by 2 bases; unmatched bases: 1. Germline V CDR1 and CDR2: MNHEY, SMNVEV (reference sequence). The CDR3 totals 12 residues. CDR3: CASGTITDTQYF. The CDR3 DNA reads as TGTGCCAGCGGGACTATCACAGATACGCAGTATTTT.

In its sample, this clonotype was seen a few times. The rearrangement links TRBV12-3 or TRBV12-4 to TRBJ1-6; D remains ambiguous. V was shortened by 6 bases and J by 3 bases, with 9 bases between the two germline ends. The CDR3 covers 14 residues. CDR3 in amino acids: CASRGMSYNSPLHF. CDR3 nucleotides: TGTGCCAGCAGGGGGATGAGCTATAATTCACCCCTCCACTTT.

Concerning this clonotype: An end of the junction differs from the germline gene, which may be a read error. The CDR3 loop reads CATNEGTSGYTGELFF. CDR3 sequence (DNA): TGTGCAACCAACGAAGGGACTAGCGGATACACCGGGGAGCTGTTTTTT. The chain is built from TRBV15 and TRBJ2-2; 11 bases agree with TRBD2. The V gene's germline CDR1 is LNHNV and CDR2 YYDKDF (reference sequence). This CDR3 contains 16 residues.

V is TRBV20-1 and J is TRBJ2-3, with 10 positions matching TRBD2. The ends lost 1 base at V and 0 bases at J; junction bases unmatched: 4. Germline V gene sequence: CDR1 DFQATT, CDR2 SNEGSKA (reference sequence). This CDR3 has 16 residues. In DNA, the CDR3 is TGCAGTGCTAGAGTACCTAGCGGGAGTAGCACAGATACGCAGTATTTT. It encodes CSARVPSGSSTDTQYF.

The sample holds many counts of this clonotype. J is TRBJ1-6 and V is TRBV5-1; D gene unclear. Trimming took 0 bases from V and 8 from J, leaving 9 bases between them. The germline CDR1 and CDR2 sequences are SGHRS and YFSETQ. The CDR3 spans 14 residues. The chain's CDR3 is CASSLVLGDSPLHF. In DNA, the CDR3 is TGCGCCAGCAGCTTGGTATTAGGCGATTCACCCCTCCACTTT.

The chain is built from TRBV6-5 and TRBJ2-7; TRBD1 might be the D (5 bases). Germline V CDR1 and CDR2: MNHEY, SVGAGI. V was clipped by 4 bases and J by 1 base, with 17 bases between them. This CDR3 spans 16 amino acids. This CDR3 reads CASSSLGALSSYEQYF. DNA of the CDR3: TGTGCCAGCAGTTCATTAGGGGCGCTTTCTTCCTACGAGCAGTACTTC.

This clonotype was counted a few times. This chain uses TRBV7-9 with TRBJ1-5, with TRBD1 as a possible D gene (6 bases). The germline gives CDR1 SEHNR, CDR2 FQNEAQ (reference sequence). Trimming took 4 bases from V and 1 from J, leaving 11 bases between them. The CDR3 loop spans 15 amino acids. The CDR3 sequence: CASSSRDISNQPQHF. The CDR3 DNA is TGTGCCAGCAGCTCCCGGGACATAAGCAATCAGCCCCAGCATTTT.

At least ten counts were recorded for this clonotype. The chain uses TRBV5-6 and TRBJ1-4, with D maybe TRBD1 (5 bases). With 3 bases removed from V and 4 bases from J, the gap between germline ends came to 16 bases. This CDR3 has 16 residues. Per germline, CDR1 SGHDT and CDR2 YYEEEE. CDR3 sequence: CASSSLDSTFNEKLFF. The CDR3 DNA follows: TGTGCCAGCAGCTCCCTCGACAGCACCTTTAATGAAAAACTGTTTTTT.

This chain links TRBV10-3 with TRBJ2-3; D ambiguous. There are 14 residues in the CDR3. The ends were cut back, 6 bases at V and 0 bases at J, with 10 bases in the middle. CDR1 and CDR2 (germline): ENHRY, SYGVKD. CDR3 amino acids: CAIRETPSTDTQYF. CDR3 nucleotide sequence: TGTGCCATCAGGGAGACACCGAGCACAGATACGCAGTATTTT.

V usage is TRBV5-1 and J usage is TRBJ2-5; perhaps TRBD1 as D (5 bases). Germline CDR1 is SGHRS and CDR2 is YFSETQ. Trimming took off 0 bases at V and 4 bases at J, with 13 bases between the two ends. The length of the CDR3 is 15 residues. In DNA form, the CDR3 reads TGCGCCAGCAGCTTGGGGGGCAGGACCGGAGAGACCCAGTACTTC. Translated, it gives CASSLGGRTGETQYF.

The J gene is TRBJ1-1, the V gene TRBV7-9; no clear D gene. This CDR3 contains 15 residues. The V gene's germline CDR1 is SEHNR and CDR2 FQNEAQ (reference sequence). V lost 0 bases to trimming and J lost 1 base, with 9 bases between them. CDR3 in DNA: TGTGCCAGCAGCTTAGCCAGCAGGCCGAACACTGAAGCTTTCTTT. Encoded protein: CASSLASRPNTEAFF.

The chain couples TRBV20-1 to TRBJ2-7; 9 bases agree with TRBD2. Germline V gives CDR1 DFQATT, CDR2 SNEGSKA (reference sequence). Trimming cost V 6 bases and J 3 bases; bases outside gene matches: 6. The CDR3 is made up of 13 amino acids. The DNA for the CDR3 is TGCAGTGCCGGGAGGCGGGAGGGCTACGAGCAGTACTTC. This gives the protein CSAGRREGYEQYF.

The genes are TRBV4-1 and TRBJ2-7, with D hard to call. Trimming removed 1 base at V and 0 bases at J, with 19 bases between. CDR1 and CDR2 (germline): MGHRA, YSYEKL. The CDR3 is 18 amino acids. CDR3 DNA: TGCGCCAGCAGCCAAGGCATTCTAAGGCGGACGAGCTCCTACGAGCAGTACTTC. Translated, it gives CASSQGILRRTSSYEQYF.

This clonotype was counted a few times. The V gene is TRBV6-1, the J gene TRBJ2-7, with 9 bases that match TRBD1. The length of the CDR3 is 13 residues. With 7 bases clipped from V and 5 bases from J, the junction kept 6 bases outside the gene matches. In germline, CDR1 is MNHNS, CDR2 SASEGT. The chain's CDR3 is CASTGTGRHEQYF. CDR3 in DNA: TGTGCCAGCACCGGGACAGGGCGCCACGAGCAGTACTTC.

This clonotype was observed a few times. The CDR3 nucleotides read TGTGCCAGCAGTTTAGCGGACAGGAGTCCCTACAATGAGCAGTTCTTC. Amino acid sequence: CASSLADRSPYNEQFF. The chain couples TRBV12-3 or TRBV12-4 to TRBJ2-1, with 7 bases matching TRBD1. Trimming cost V 0 bases and J 2 bases; bases outside gene matches: 4. The CDR3 length is 16 residues.

This clonotype has a handful of counts. This chain connects TRBV27 to TRBJ2-5; 8 bases are a match to TRBD2. This CDR3 region has 12 residues. V trimming: 8 bases; J trimming: 5 bases; junction bases outside the gene matches: 4. Germline CDR1 MNHEY, CDR2 SMNVEV (reference sequence). The CDR3 region is CASQREGETQYF. DNA of the CDR3: TGTGCCAGCCAACGGGAGGGGGAGACCCAGTACTTC.

This clonotype was found a few times. The rearrangement links TRBV5-1 to TRBJ2-1, with D possibly being TRBD2 (6 bases). Germline V gene sequence: CDR1 SGHRS, CDR2 YFSETQ. The length of the CDR3 is 16 residues. Trimming removed 1 base at V and 0 bases at J, with 11 bases between. The CDR3 protein is CASSLPAGSSYNEQFF. CDR3 sequence (DNA): TGCGCCAGCAGCTTGCCTGCGGGGAGCTCCTACAATGAGCAGTTCTTC.

On this clonotype itself: Germline and junction disagree at one end, which may indicate a read error. In DNA form, the CDR3 reads TGTGCCAGCAGACGGGACACCTCCTCTGAGGCCAACGTCCTGACTTTC. This gives the protein CASRRDTSSEANVLTF. The chain has TRBV6-1 and TRBJ2-6; D perhaps matches TRBD1 (6 bases). CDR1 and CDR2 from the germline V gene are MNHNS and SASEGT. The CDR3 length is 16 residues.

The chain employs TRBV5-1 and TRBJ2-1; weak D call: TRBD1 (6 bases). Germline values: CDR1 SGHRS, CDR2 YFSETQ. This CDR3 spans 15 amino acids. V was shortened by 3 bases and J by 7 bases, with 17 bases between the two germline ends. The CDR3 sequence: CASSWGHPRLNEQFF. DNA of the CDR3: TGCGCCAGCAGCTGGGGACACCCCAGATTGAATGAGCAGTTCTTC.

The chain couples TRBV18 to TRBJ2-1; 13 nucleotides agree with TRBD2. Germline V lookup: CDR1 KGHSH, CDR2 LQKENI. CDR3 length: 17 residues. Trimming cost V 5 bases and J 7 bases; bases outside gene matches: 11. DNA of the CDR3: TGTGCCAGCTCAGTAAATTCGGGACTAGCGGGAACGAATGAGCAGTTCTTC. Amino acids: CASSVNSGLAGTNEQFF.

This clonotype was detected many times. V usage is TRBV6-1 and J usage is TRBJ2-7; TRBD2 matches 9 bases. CDR1 MNHNS and CDR2 SASEGT come from the germline V gene. The CDR3 runs to 15 residues. Trimming cost V 6 bases and J 4 bases; bases outside gene matches: 10. The CDR3: CASSGWGTSKYEQYF. CDR3 coding DNA: TGTGCCAGCAGCGGGTGGGGGACTAGCAAATACGAGCAGTACTTC.

This clonotype was detected a few times. The chain combines TRBV6-2 or TRBV6-3 with TRBJ1-5; TRBD1 is a possible D gene (5 bases). V dropped 2 bases and J dropped 6 bases, with 17 bases sitting between them. CDR1 and CDR2 from the germline V gene are MNHEY and SVGEGT. The CDR3 extends over 16 amino acids. The CDR3 coding sequence is TGTGCCAGCAGTTACCACACAACCCAGGGAGGTCAGCCCCAGCATTTT. This codes for CASSYHTTQGGQPQHF.

This clonotype was recorded a few times. This chain connects TRBV29-1 to TRBJ2-7; D remains ambiguous. V gave up 1 base and J gave up 3 bases, with 10 bases separating them. In germline, CDR1 is SQVTM, CDR2 ANQGSEA. CDR3 length: 13 residues. The CDR3 protein is CSVEVGSGYEQYF. The CDR3 DNA reads TGCAGCGTTGAAGTGGGATCGGGCTACGAGCAGTACTTC.

This chain connects TRBV6-2 or TRBV6-3 to TRBJ2-1; TRBD1 matches 9 bases. Per germline, CDR1 MNHEY and CDR2 SVGEGT. The CDR3 runs to 16 residues. With V trimmed by 10 bases and J by 6 bases, 16 bases remained unmatched. The CDR3 loop reads CATHQRAGQGSNEQFF. DNA of the CDR3: TGTGCCACCCATCAGAGAGCTGGACAGGGGAGCAATGAGCAGTTCTTC.